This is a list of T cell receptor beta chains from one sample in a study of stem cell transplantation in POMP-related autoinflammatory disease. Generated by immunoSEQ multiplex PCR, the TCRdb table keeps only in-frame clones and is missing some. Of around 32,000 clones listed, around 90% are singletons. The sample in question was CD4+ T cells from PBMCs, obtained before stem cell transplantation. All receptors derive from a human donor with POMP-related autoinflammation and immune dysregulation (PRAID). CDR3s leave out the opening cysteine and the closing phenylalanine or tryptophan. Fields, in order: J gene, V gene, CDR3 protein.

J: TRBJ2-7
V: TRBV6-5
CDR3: ASSYRAGAYEQY

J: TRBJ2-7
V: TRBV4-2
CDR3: ASSQEKGNEQY

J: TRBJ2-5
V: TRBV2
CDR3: ASRTLIETQY

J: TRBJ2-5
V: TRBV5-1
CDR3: ASSLTSGRVLKTQY

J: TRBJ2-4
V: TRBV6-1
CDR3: ASQGRGKNIQY

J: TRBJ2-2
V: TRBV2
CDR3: ASTGGPNTGELF

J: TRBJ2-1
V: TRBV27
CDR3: ASSFPASGNEQF

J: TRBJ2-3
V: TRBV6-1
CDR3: ASREGVHTDTQY

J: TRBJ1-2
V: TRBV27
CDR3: ASSPRDRGLSNYGYT

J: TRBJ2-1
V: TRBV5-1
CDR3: ASSLVAGGSNEQF

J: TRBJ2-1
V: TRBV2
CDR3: ASSEGGGYNEQF

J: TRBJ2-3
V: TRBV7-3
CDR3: ASSAEGSDTQY

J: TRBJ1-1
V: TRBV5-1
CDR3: ASSTGAYTEAF

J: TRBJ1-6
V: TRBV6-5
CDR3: ASSWALENSPLH

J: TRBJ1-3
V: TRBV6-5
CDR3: ASSQTGGNTIY

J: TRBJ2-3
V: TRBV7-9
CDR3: ASSLGLRVGTDTQY

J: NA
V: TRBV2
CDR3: ASRWTESSYEQY

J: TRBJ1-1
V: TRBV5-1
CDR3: ASSLTGREAF

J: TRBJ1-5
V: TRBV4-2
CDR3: ASSQDPSNQPQH

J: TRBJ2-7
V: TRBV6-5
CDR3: ASSYRLAGESEQY

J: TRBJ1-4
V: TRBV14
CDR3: ASRTGGTNEKLF

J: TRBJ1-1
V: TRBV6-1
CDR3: ASSERLTGKEAF

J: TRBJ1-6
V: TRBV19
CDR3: ASSPTGLNSPLH

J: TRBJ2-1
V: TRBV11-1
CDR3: ASSLVLGPYNEQF

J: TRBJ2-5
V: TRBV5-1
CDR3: ASSPGRQGGTGGQETQY

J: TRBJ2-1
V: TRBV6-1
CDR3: ASSRDRGVVGEQF

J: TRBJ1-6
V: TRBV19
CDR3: ASSRRDRADSPLH

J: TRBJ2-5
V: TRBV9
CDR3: ASSADRRTGEETQY

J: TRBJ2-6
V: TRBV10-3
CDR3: AISGFTGVGANVLT

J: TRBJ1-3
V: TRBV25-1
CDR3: ASSDIFTSGNTIY

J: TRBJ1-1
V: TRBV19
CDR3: ASSMGPEAF

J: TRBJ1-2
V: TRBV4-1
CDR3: ASSQTGRRRGYT

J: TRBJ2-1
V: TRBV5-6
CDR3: ASSPGTGGKF

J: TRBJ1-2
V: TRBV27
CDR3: ASSRRGTPVPVGYT

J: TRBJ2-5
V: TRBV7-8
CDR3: ASSLVVEETQY

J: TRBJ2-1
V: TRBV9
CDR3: ASSSSGRTIRNNEQF

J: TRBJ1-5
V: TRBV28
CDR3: ASSPGGTEIVYSNQPQH

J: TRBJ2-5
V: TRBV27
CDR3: ASSFTPPETQY

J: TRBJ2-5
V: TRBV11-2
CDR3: ASSFGLAGGRVETQY

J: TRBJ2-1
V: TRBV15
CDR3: ATTGTAVNEQF

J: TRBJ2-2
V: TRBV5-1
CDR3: ASGIRDRGGAGELF

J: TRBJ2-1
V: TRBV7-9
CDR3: ASSPFGGGGPDNEQF

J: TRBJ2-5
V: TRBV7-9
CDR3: ASSLGPGPGETQY

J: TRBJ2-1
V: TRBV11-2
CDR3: ASAGGFYNEQF

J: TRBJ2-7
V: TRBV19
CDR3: ASSIPGGGFYEQY

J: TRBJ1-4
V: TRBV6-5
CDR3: ASSIVATNEKLF

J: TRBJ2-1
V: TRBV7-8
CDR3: ASSPGASEAHNEQF